This TCR beta chain was recovered during a study of shared clonotypes between healthy human individuals. Overall study results and limits: Sorted-subset sequencing, rarefaction showed, was incomplete despite large depth. Generation of non-shared clonotypes was less probable than generation of clonotypes shared by all four donors.

Profiled with immunoSEQ multiplex PCR; TCRdb holds only in-frame clones, not every one. Found here are 600,000 to 800,000 clones, roughly 72% of them singletons; the top ten hold 1.8%. CDR1 SGHVS and CDR2 FQNEAQ come from the germline V gene. V was clipped by 5 bases and J by 6 bases, with 13 bases between them. The CDR3 is 14 amino acids. Note on this clone: The antigen remains undetermined.

V gene TRBV7-8 combines with J gene TRBJ1-4; weak D call: TRBD1 (6 bases). The clonotype originates from a woman aged 25-40 years in good health. The source material was memory CD4+ T cells sorted from blood. Subset indicated: CD45RA-negative fraction. CDR3 region: CASSTREGDEKLFF. The CDR3 bases are TGTGCCAGCAGCACCCGGGAGGGGGATGAAAAACTGTTTTTT.